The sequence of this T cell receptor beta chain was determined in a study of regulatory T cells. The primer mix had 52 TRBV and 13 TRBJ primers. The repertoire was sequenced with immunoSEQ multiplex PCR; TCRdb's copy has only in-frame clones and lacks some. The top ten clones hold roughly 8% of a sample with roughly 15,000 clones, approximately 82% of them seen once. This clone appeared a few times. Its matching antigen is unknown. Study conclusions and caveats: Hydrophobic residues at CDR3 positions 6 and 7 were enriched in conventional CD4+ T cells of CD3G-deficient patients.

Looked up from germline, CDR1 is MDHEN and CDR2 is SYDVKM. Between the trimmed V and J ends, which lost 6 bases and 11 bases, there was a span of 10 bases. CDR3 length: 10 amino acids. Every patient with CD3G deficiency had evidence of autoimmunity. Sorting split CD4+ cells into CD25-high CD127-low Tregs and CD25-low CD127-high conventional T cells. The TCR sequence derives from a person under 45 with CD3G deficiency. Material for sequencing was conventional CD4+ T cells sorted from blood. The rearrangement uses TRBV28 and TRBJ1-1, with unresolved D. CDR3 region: CASSGHWAFF. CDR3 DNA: TGTGCCAGCAGCGGCCATTGGGCTTTCTTT.